A single sample gave rise to the 30 T cell receptor beta chains below, sequenced in a study of blood T cells in healthy people across ages. Through a sample-barcoded 5' primer and a J-beta primer mix, a second PCR was run for roughly 7 to 11 cycles. Each CDR3 protein is one row after TCRdb ran MiXCR on the 5' RACE reads. The sample has 1,500,000 or so distinct CDR3 sequences; approximately 59% are singletons. Sequencing was performed on blood. Source of these receptors: a man younger than 30 in good health.

The chain uses TRBV4-2 and TRBJ2-6; 9 bases are shared with TRBD1. There are 21 residues in the CDR3. Germline CDR1 reads LGHNA; CDR2 reads YNFKEQ. V lost 4 bases, J lost 4 bases, and 20 bases stayed unmatched. The DNA of the CDR3 is TGTGCCAGCAGCCCAAAGAGCGACAGGGGGGGTCTGAATGGAGGGGCCAACGTCCTGACTTTC. It yields the protein CASSPKSDRGGLNGGANVLTF.

The chain uses TRBV2 and TRBJ2-1; 11 bases match TRBD2. The CDR3 has 16 residues. Germline lookup yields CDR1 SNHLY and CDR2 FYNNEI. The V gene end was trimmed by 5 bases and the J gene end by 6 bases; junction bases not matched to a gene: 9. In DNA form, the CDR3 reads TGTGCCAGCAGTCCGATGGGGACTAGCGGAACCAATGAGCAGTTCTTC. Translated: CASSPMGTSGTNEQFF.

This chain links TRBV27 with TRBJ2-4; D remains ambiguous. The CDR3 runs to 16 residues. The germline CDR1 and CDR2 sequences are MNHEY and SMNVEV (reference sequence). V lost 0 bases to trimming and J lost 2 bases, with 11 bases between them. CDR3 protein: CASSLSGPITKNIQYF. CDR3 nucleotides: TGTGCCAGCAGTTTATCCGGGCCCATAACCAAAAACATTCAGTACTTC.

This clonotype came up many times. The V gene is TRBV6-6, the J gene TRBJ2-3; D uncertain. The CDR3 contains 11 residues. CDR1 and CDR2 from the germline V gene are MNHNY and SVGAGI (reference sequence). V was cut by 7 bases and J by 6 bases, with 8 bases left in between. CDR3 sequence (DNA): TGTGCCAGCACGCTCGGGGATACGCAGTATTTT. It specifies CASTLGDTQYF.

The chain uses TRBV6-6 and TRBJ2-1; 7 nucleotides line up with TRBD1. The CDR3 length is 12 residues. Per the germline V gene, CDR1 is MNHNY and CDR2 is SVGAGI (reference sequence). V dropped 9 bases and J dropped 9; count of bases not matched to a gene: 8. The CDR3 DNA follows: TGTGCCAGTGGGACAGACAATCCTGAGCAGTTCTTC. This sequence encodes CASGTDNPEQFF.

The V and J genes are TRBV7-2 and TRBJ2-7; D gene ambiguous. Judging by the DNA end, TRBJ2-5 fits better; the J call may be wrong. CDR3 length equals 15 residues. Germline CDR1 is SGHTA and CDR2 is FQGNSA. CDR3 in amino acids: CASSLVGVTAETQYF. The CDR3 DNA reads as TGTGCCAGCAGCTTAGTAGGCGTGACGGCGGAGACCCAGTACTTC.

The chain couples TRBV27 to TRBJ1-2, with a weak D call TRBD1 (5 bases). Germline lookup yields CDR1 MNHEY and CDR2 SMNVEV (reference sequence). This CDR3 region has 14 residues. Trimming shortened V by 5 bases and J by 4 bases, and 14 bases separated the two germline ends. The CDR3 is CASSPAGGFYGYTF. For the CDR3, the DNA is TGTGCCAGCAGTCCAGCCGGGGGTTTCTATGGCTACACCTTC.

The V call is TRBV20-1, the J call TRBJ2-7; TRBD2 is a possible D gene (6 bases). Germline V gives CDR1 DFQATT, CDR2 SNEGSKA (reference sequence). CDR3 length equals 14 residues. V was pared by 5 bases and J by 0 bases, with 14 bases between. CDR3: CSAVSGGNSYEQYF. The CDR3 DNA reads TGCAGTGCTGTAAGTGGCGGGAACTCCTACGAGCAGTACTTC.

The rearrangement links TRBV6-5 to TRBJ1-2, with D possibly TRBD1 on 5 matching bases. Germline CDR1 and CDR2: MNHEY and SVGAGI. The V end lost 6 bases, the J end lost 0 bases, and 14 bases lay between the germline ends. CDR3 length equals 15 residues. CDR3 sequence reads: CASRRRLGANYGYTF. CDR3 in DNA: TGTGCCAGCAGACGACGATTAGGGGCTAACTATGGCTACACCTTC.

The chain carries TRBV7-9 and TRBJ2-7; D might be TRBD2 (5 bases). The CDR3 length is 16 residues. The V end was cut by 4 bases, the J end by 3 bases, with 19 bases between. Germline assignment: CDR1 SEHNR and CDR2 FQNEAQ (reference sequence). The CDR3, as DNA: TGTGCCAGCAGCTCTAGCTCCCACGGACTGAACTACGAGCAGTACTTC. Translating it yields CASSSSSHGLNYEQYF.

In this sample, this clonotype turned up once. The chain combines TRBV29-1 with TRBJ2-5; D unresolved. Germline assignment: CDR1 SQVTM and CDR2 ANQGSEA. This CDR3 spans 12 amino acids. The germline V and J ends were trimmed by 1 base and 5 bases, with 8 bases remaining between them. CDR3 loop: CSVEGHGETQYF. CDR3 in DNA: TGCAGCGTTGAAGGGCACGGGGAGACCCAGTACTTC.

The chain carries TRBV3-1 and TRBJ2-5; 8 nucleotides agree with TRBD2. This CDR3 spans 14 amino acids. With V trimmed by 3 bases and J by 6 bases, 6 bases remained unmatched. The germline V gene has CDR1 LGHDT and CDR2 YNNKEL (reference sequence). CDR3 sequence: CASSQTGGRKTQYF. The CDR3 DNA reads TGTGCCAGCAGCCAGACGGGGGGGCGAAAGACCCAGTACTTC.

In the case of this clonotype: The junction departs from the called germline gene at one end, perhaps through a read error. The chain uses TRBV5-5 and TRBJ2-5; no clear D gene. The DNA end favors TRBJ2-7, so the J call may be wrong. The CDR3 length is 12 residues. Germline-derived CDR1 and CDR2 are SGHKS and YYEKEE (reference sequence). The CDR3 spells CVSSLGGYEQYF. The DNA for the CDR3 is TGTGTCAGCAGCTTGGGTGGCTACGAGCAGTACTTC.

There are a few counts of this clonotype. This chain joins TRBV10-3 and TRBJ1-2; D gene unclear. Trimming cost V 10 bases and J 0 bases, with 12 bases left between them. CDR3 size: 13 residues. Germline-derived CDR1 and CDR2 are ENHRY and SYGVKD. CDR3 nucleotide sequence: TGTGCCAGCTTGAGGTCGACTAACTATGGCTACACCTTC. Translation: CASLRSTNYGYTF.

This clonotype was recorded only once. V gene TRBV4-1 combines with J gene TRBJ2-1; 7 bases align to TRBD2. Judging by the DNA end, TRBJ2-7 fits better; the J call may be wrong. The V gene's germline CDR1 is MGHRA and CDR2 YSYEKL. This CDR3 contains 15 residues. CDR3 coding DNA: TGCGCCAGCAGCCAACTAGCGGCCTCCTACAATGAGCAGTACTTC. This gives the protein CASSQLAASYNEQYF.

The rearrangement uses TRBV6-5 and TRBJ1-1; D perhaps matches TRBD1 (6 bases). V was cut by 5 bases and J by 6 bases, with 19 bases left in between. The CDR3 extends over 15 amino acids. Germline assignment: CDR1 MNHEY and CDR2 SVGAGI. CDR3 nucleotides: TGTGCCAGCAGTCTAATCCACGGCTGGGGGCCTGAAGCTTTCTTT. As protein: CASSLIHGWGPEAFF.

The chain links TRBV5-1 to TRBJ2-6; 8 nucleotides match TRBD2. The germline V gene has CDR1 SGHRS and CDR2 YFSETQ. The CDR3 covers 18 residues. V was pared by 0 bases and J by 2 bases, with 7 bases of the junction left unmatched. The DNA for the CDR3 is TGCGCCAGCAGCTTGGTTTTATCGGGGGGGCCTGGGGCCAACGTCCTGACTTTC. It translates to CASSLVLSGGPGANVLTF.

The gene calls are TRBV10-1 and TRBJ2-7; D call uncertain. This CDR3 contains 12 residues. Per germline, CDR1 WNHNN and CDR2 SYGVQD (reference sequence). Trimming pared 2 bases from V and 5 bases from J, leaving 7 bases between. CDR3 in DNA: TGCGCCAGCAGTGAGCCTTTTCACGAGCAGTACTTC. It encodes CASSEPFHEQYF.

V is TRBV4-2 and J is TRBJ1-1; TRBD1 might be the D (6 bases). The CDR3 extends over 19 amino acids. Germline assignment: CDR1 LGHNA and CDR2 YNFKEQ. V was pared by 0 bases and J by 0 bases, with 20 bases between. The CDR3 DNA follows: TGTGCCAGCAGCCAAGATTTATTTTTGGGGGCGGATATGAACACTGAAGCTTTCTTT. Amino acids: CASSQDLFLGADMNTEAFF.

The chain recombines TRBV7-2 with TRBJ2-7; no clear D gene. V was cut by 5 bases and J by 0 bases, with 8 bases left in between. The CDR3 has 13 amino acids. Per germline, CDR1 SGHTA and CDR2 FQGNSA. The CDR3 DNA is TGTGCCAGCAGCCCCCGGAACTCCTACGAGCAGTACTTC. It encodes CASSPRNSYEQYF.

The rearrangement uses TRBV7-9 and TRBJ2-5; D gene ambiguous. Looked up from germline, CDR1 is SEHNR and CDR2 is FQNEAQ (reference sequence). Trimming left V 5 bases short and J 7 bases short, with 14 bases between. The CDR3 consists of 13 residues. CDR3 sequence: CASSPDPVGTQYF. The CDR3 DNA sequence: TGTGCCAGCAGCCCGGACCCGGTCGGGACCCAGTACTTC.

A few counts support this clonotype. The V and J genes are TRBV29-1 and TRBJ1-2; D call uncertain. The CDR3 loop spans 12 amino acids. V was pared by 6 bases and J by 4 bases, with 12 bases between. Germline V gene sequence: CDR1 SQVTM, CDR2 ANQGSEA. The CDR3 here is CSVATASYGYTF. In DNA, the CDR3 is TGCAGCGTAGCGACGGCAAGCTATGGCTACACCTTC.

In this sample, this clonotype turned up a few times. J is TRBJ1-4 and V is TRBV20-1; a weak D match, TRBD1 (6 bases). Germline V gene data show CDR1 as DFQATT and CDR2 as SNEGSKA (reference sequence). This CDR3 contains 14 residues. Trimming took off 3 bases at V and 4 bases at J, with 12 bases between the two ends. CDR3 bases: TGCAGTGCTAGCCAGGGGATGAGTAATGAAAAACTGTTTTTT. This gives the protein CSASQGMSNEKLFF.

This clonotype was seen more than once but under ten times. The chain links TRBV7-9 to TRBJ1-1; D is ambiguous. Trimming removed 5 bases at V and 0 bases at J, with 16 bases between. CDR1 is SEHNR and CDR2 is FQNEAQ in the germline V gene (reference sequence). There are 16 residues in the CDR3. CDR3 sequence (DNA): TGTGCCAGCAGCCCGGCGGGAAGGGCCCTGAACACTGAAGCTTTCTTT. This gives the protein CASSPAGRALNTEAFF. The entire variable domain, with the rest obtained from reference TRBV7-9 and TRBJ1-1, is as follows: DTGVSQNPRHKITKRGQNVTFRCDPISEHNRLYWYRQTLGQGPEFLTYFQNEAQLEKSRLLSDRFSAERPKGSFSTLEIQRTEQGDSAMYLCASSPAGRALNTEAFFGQGTRLTVV.

This clonotype was observed a handful of times. CDR3 in DNA: TGTGCCAGCAGCCGTAGCGGGGGGGCCTACGAGCAGTACTTC. This sequence encodes CASSRSGGAYEQYF. The chain is built from TRBV12-3 or TRBV12-4 and TRBJ2-7, with 11 bases matching TRBD2. Trimming cost V 6 bases and J 2 bases; bases outside gene matches: 3. This CDR3 has 14 amino acids.

A few counts support this clonotype. The rearrangement uses TRBV6-2 or TRBV6-3 and TRBJ2-1; D perhaps matches TRBD2 (5 bases). CDR1 and CDR2 from the germline V gene are MNHEY and SVGEGT. V gave up 7 bases and J gave up 9 bases, with 10 bases separating them. There are 11 residues in the CDR3. The DNA for the CDR3 is TGTGCCAGCACTACTGGAGGTGAGCAGTTCTTC. Amino acid sequence: CASTTGGEQFF.

The chain employs TRBV12-5 and TRBJ2-7; TRBD1 might be the D (6 bases). The V end was cut by 4 bases, the J end by 6 bases, with 13 bases between. The CDR3 consists of 13 residues. Germline V gives CDR1 LGHNT, CDR2 FRNRAP. DNA for the CDR3: TGTGCTAGTGGTTCACCCAGGGGCTCCGAGCAGTACTTC. Translation gives CASGSPRGSEQYF. The entire variable domain, with the rest obtained from reference TRBV12-5 and TRBJ2-7, is as follows: DARVTQTPRHKVTEMGQEVTMRCQPILGHNTVFWYRQTMMQGLELLAYFRNRAPLDDSGMPKDRFSAEMPDATLATLKIQPSEPRDSAVYFCASGSPRGSEQYFGPGTRLTVT.

The chain joins TRBV5-1 to TRBJ1-5; TRBD1 is a possible D gene (6 bases). Deletions cut 2 bases from V and 2 bases from J, with 11 bases between. The CDR3 sequence is 15 residues long. Germline lookup yields CDR1 SGHRS and CDR2 YFSETQ. The CDR3 sequence: CASSLGTRGNQPQHF. The CDR3 nucleotides are TGCGCCAGCAGCTTAGGGACAAGAGGCAATCAGCCCCAGCATTTT.

This chain connects TRBV13 to TRBJ1-1; 8 positions agree with TRBD1. Germline CDR1 reads PRHDT; CDR2 reads FYEKMQ (reference sequence). Germline trimming cut 1 base from V and 6 bases from J; bases unmatched to any gene: 13. This CDR3 contains 17 residues. DNA of the CDR3: TGTGCCAGCAGCTTAGCAGGGGGCGCATCCAAGGGATCTGAAGCTTTCTTT. It yields the protein CASSLAGGASKGSEAFF.

The chain has TRBV21-1 and TRBJ1-2; the table gives TRBD1 as D, unverified against the DNA. TRBV21-1 is recorded as a pseudogene. CDR3 length: 15 residues. The CDR3 sequence is CANSLFQGSNYGYTF. CDR3 coding DNA: TGTGCCAACAGCCTTTTTCAGGGTAGTAACTATGGCTACACCTTC.